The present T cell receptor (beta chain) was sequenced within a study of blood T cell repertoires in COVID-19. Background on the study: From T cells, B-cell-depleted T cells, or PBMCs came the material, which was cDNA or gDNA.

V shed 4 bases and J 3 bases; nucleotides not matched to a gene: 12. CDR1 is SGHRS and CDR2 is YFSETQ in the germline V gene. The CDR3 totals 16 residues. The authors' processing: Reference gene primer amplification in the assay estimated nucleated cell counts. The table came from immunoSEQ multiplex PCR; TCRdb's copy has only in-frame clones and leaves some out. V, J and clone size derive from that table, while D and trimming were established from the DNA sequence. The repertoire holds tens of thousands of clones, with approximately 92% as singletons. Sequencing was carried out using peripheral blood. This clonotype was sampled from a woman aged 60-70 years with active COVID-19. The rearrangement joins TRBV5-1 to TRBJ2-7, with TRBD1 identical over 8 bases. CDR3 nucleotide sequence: TGCGCCAGCAGCCGCCATCCCGGACAGGGCCTCTACGAGCAGTACTTC. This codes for CASSRHPGQGLYEQYF.